This T cell receptor (beta chain) was captured by sequencing in a study of shared clonotypes between healthy human individuals. Regarding the study as a whole: The donor pool, a small one, limited the genetic and exposure-history diversity represented. Clonotype sharing among donors, it was expected, would be affected by sequencing depth.

The data were produced by immunoSEQ multiplex PCR, yet TCRdb's version contains in-frame clones alone and is incomplete. The profile covers some 500,000 clones, with approximately 95% appearing a single time and 0.05% to 0.08% taken by the ten largest. Notes on this clone: Its specificity is unknown.

The origin of this receptor is a woman in her twenties or thirties in good health. Source material: naive CD4+ T cells sorted from blood. Subset noted: CD45RA+ positively selected.

The CDR3 DNA reads TGTGCCAGCAGACGGGACAGCTTGAGAGCTTTCTTT. Translation: CASRRDSLRAFF. The chain carries TRBV28 and TRBJ1-1; TRBD1 matches 7 bases. CDR3 length equals 12 residues. Germline lookup yields CDR1 MDHEN and CDR2 SYDVKM. The trim removed 6 bases at V and 10 bases at J, leaving 8 bases unmatched.